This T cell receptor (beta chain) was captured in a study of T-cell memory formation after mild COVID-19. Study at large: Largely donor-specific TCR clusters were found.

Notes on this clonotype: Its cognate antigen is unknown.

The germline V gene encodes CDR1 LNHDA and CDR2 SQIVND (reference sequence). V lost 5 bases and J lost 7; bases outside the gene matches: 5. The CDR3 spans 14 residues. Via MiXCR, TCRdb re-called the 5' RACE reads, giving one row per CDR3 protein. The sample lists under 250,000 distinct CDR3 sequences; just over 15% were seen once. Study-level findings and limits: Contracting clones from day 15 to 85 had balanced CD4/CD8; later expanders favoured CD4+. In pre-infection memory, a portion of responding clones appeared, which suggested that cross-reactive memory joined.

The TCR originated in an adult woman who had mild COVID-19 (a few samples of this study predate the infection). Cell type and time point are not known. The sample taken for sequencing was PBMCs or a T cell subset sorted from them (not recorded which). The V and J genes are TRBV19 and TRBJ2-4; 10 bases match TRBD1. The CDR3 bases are TGTGCCAGTAGTCTATGGACAGGGGGGAACATTCAGTACTTC. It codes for CASSLWTGGNIQYF.